This T cell receptor beta chain was sequenced during a study of blood T cell repertoires in COVID-19. Study overall: Sites in the United States, Italy and Spain provided acute and convalescent COVID-19 samples. Sample material is recorded as cDNA or gDNA derived from T cells, B-cell-depleted T cells, or PBMCs.

The germline gives CDR1 SNHLY, CDR2 FYNNEI. CDR3 size: 13 residues. V shed 6 bases and J 4 bases; nucleotides not matched to a gene: 4. Per the original data handling: The assay estimated nucleated cells by amplifying reference gene primers. Assay: immunoSEQ multiplex PCR; the TCRdb copy retains only in-frame clones and omits some. That table furnishes V, J and clone size, whereas the DNA furnished D and trimming. The sample includes a few hundred thousand clones, roughly 91% seen only once; the top ten take more than 0.75%. This clone was seen a single time. V usage is TRBV2 and J usage is TRBJ2-5; 8 nucleotides match TRBD1. The clonotype originates from a man younger than 45 with acute or convalescent COVID-19. Sequencing used peripheral blood. The CDR3 region has the DNA TGTGCCAGCAGGGCAGGGGGCTCAGAGACCCAGTACTTC. It specifies CASRAGGSETQYF. Combining the CDR3 with reference TRBV2 and TRBJ2-5 gives the whole variable domain EPEVTQTPSHQVTQMGQEVILRCVPISNHLYFYWYRQILGQKVEFLVSFYNNEISEKSEIFDDQFSVERPDGSNFTLKIRSTKLEDSAMYFCASRAGGSETQYFGPGTRLLVL.